The sequence of this T cell receptor beta chain was determined in a study of blood T cell repertoires in COVID-19. As for the study in general: Specimens from acute and convalescent COVID-19 originated in the United States, Italy and Spain.

Authors' methods: Amplification from reference gene primers served as the basis for estimated nucleated cell counts. Some clones are missing from TCRdb's copy, which holds only in-frame ones; the method was immunoSEQ multiplex PCR. Clonal size and the V and J genes are those of that table, whereas D and trimming came from the DNA. The sample has 110,000 to 150,000 clones, 85% to 90% seen once. Germline V lookup: CDR1 SEHNR, CDR2 FQNEAQ (reference sequence). The CDR3 spans 14 residues. V lost 8 bases, J lost 0 bases, and 10 bases lay in between. Sequencing input: peripheral blood. The origin of this receptor is a man between 60 and 75 years old with active or convalescent COVID-19. This chain joins TRBV7-9 and TRBJ1-4, with no clear D. CDR3 protein: CASWAVPTNEKLFF. The CDR3 DNA is TGTGCCAGCTGGGCAGTCCCAACTAATGAAAAACTGTTTTTT.